This T cell receptor (beta chain) was sequenced for a study of graft-versus-host responses after intestinal transplantation. V was cut by 7 bases and J by 1 base, with 11 bases left in between. Germline CDR1 is SGHDT and CDR2 is YYEEEE. The CDR3 contains 13 residues. Study-wide results and caveats: GvH clones occurred in recipient marrow; some first appeared in ileum or blood.

In regard to this clone: Its antigen remains unknown.

Sequencing was performed with immunoSEQ multiplex PCR; in TCRdb, only in-frame clones are kept and a portion is missing. The sample holds about 130,000 clones, nearly 95% seen once. Sequencing was performed on unstimulated CD4+ T cells sorted from spleen or lymph node cells, taken before intestinal transplant. This sequence was found in a human donor who received an intestinal transplant. This chain uses TRBV5-6 with TRBJ1-2; possible D gene TRBD1, 5 bases. The CDR3 nucleotides read TGTGCCAGCTCAGGGACTCATAACTATGGCTACACCTTC. Protein sequence: CASSGTHNYGYTF.